This T cell receptor (beta chain) stems from a study of chemoradiotherapy in HPV16-positive cancers. The CDR3 runs 16 residues. V gave up 0 bases and J gave up 2 bases, with 12 bases separating them. The germline V gene encodes CDR1 MGHRA and CDR2 YSYEKL. The table came from immunoSEQ multiplex PCR; TCRdb's copy has only in-frame clones and leaves some out. Of around 19,000 clones in the sample, 90% to 95% are singletons; the top ten hold roughly 15%. The sequencing used blood, collected from a patient who underwent chemoradiotherapy. This receptor was obtained from a human donor with HPV-associated anogenital cancer. The rearrangement uses TRBV4-1 and TRBJ2-3; perhaps TRBD2 as D (6 bases). Written as DNA, the CDR3 is TGCGCCAGCAGCCAAGAAACGGCTAGCGCCACAGATACGCAGTATTTT. It translates to CASSQETASATDTQYF.